This T cell receptor beta chain came from a study of memory CD4+ T cells and cytomegalovirus serostatus. Study-wide background: Donors were healthy Belgian adults, fewer than ten CMV seropositive and about 24 seronegative. Study conclusions and caveats: Repertoires predicted CMV serostatus with median bootstrapped AUC of about 0.94.

The CDR3 covers 13 residues. Germline lookup yields CDR1 SNHLY and CDR2 FYNNEI. V lost 6 bases and J lost 5, with 10 bases in between. Measured with immunoSEQ multiplex PCR; TCRdb has only the in-frame clones, and not every one. The table includes tens of thousands of clones, around three quarters detected once. The sort gate was single viable CD3+CD4+CD8-CD45RO+ cells for memory CD4+ T cells. On this clone itself: The antigen is undetermined.

Sequencing used memory CD4+ T cells from blood. The receptor's source is an adult in good health and CMV-seropositive. The J gene is TRBJ1-4, the V gene TRBV2; D is uncertain. CDR3 sequence (DNA): TGTGCCAGCAGCGGGAACCTAAATGAAAAACTGTTTTTT. This codes for CASSGNLNEKLFF.